Reported below is one T cell receptor beta chain. This sample was included in a study of T cell changes during pregnancy in multiple sclerosis. The CDR3 loop spans 14 amino acids. The germline V gene encodes CDR1 SGDLS and CDR2 YYNGEE. Trimming stripped 3 bases from V and 0 bases from J, with 9 bases between. TCRdb's table, derived via immunoSEQ multiplex PCR, lists solely in-frame clones and lacks some. The data hold fewer than 130,000 clones, with approximately 93% observed a single time. Sequencing used peripheral blood, obtained after pregnancy. The TCR sequence derives from a female donor with multiple sclerosis, enrolled in a pregnancy study. The V and J genes are TRBV9 and TRBJ1-1; perhaps TRBD1 as D (5 bases). Here the CDR3 DNA reads TGTGCCAGCAGCGAAATGACAGTGAACACTGAAGCTTTCTTT. It is translated as CASSEMTVNTEAFF.